The source of this TCR beta chain is a study of neurological immune-mediated disorders. This clonotype was seen at least ten times. Time point noted: longitudinal time-point 2. It was from 2 million PBMCs stored at -80 C that the unsorted libraries were obtained. The yield of each sequencing run was over 200 million TCR-beta sequences from 15-18 subjects. TCRdb independently ran MiXCR on the 5' RACE reads; one entry per CDR3 protein. The sample records roughly 34,000 distinct CDR3 sequences, about 13% being singletons. Trimming stripped 0 bases from V and 2 bases from J, with 8 bases between. This CDR3 comprises 15 residues. Germline V gene lookup returns CDR1 SGHRS and CDR2 YFSETQ.

This chain connects TRBV5-1 to TRBJ1-4, with D possibly TRBD1 on 5 matching bases. Sequencing used PBMCs. The origin of this receptor is a woman aged 40 to 50 in good health. The CDR3 coding sequence is TGCGCCAGCAGCTTGGATCCAGGGACTAATGAAAAACTGTTTTTT. Translating gives CASSLDPGTNEKLFF.